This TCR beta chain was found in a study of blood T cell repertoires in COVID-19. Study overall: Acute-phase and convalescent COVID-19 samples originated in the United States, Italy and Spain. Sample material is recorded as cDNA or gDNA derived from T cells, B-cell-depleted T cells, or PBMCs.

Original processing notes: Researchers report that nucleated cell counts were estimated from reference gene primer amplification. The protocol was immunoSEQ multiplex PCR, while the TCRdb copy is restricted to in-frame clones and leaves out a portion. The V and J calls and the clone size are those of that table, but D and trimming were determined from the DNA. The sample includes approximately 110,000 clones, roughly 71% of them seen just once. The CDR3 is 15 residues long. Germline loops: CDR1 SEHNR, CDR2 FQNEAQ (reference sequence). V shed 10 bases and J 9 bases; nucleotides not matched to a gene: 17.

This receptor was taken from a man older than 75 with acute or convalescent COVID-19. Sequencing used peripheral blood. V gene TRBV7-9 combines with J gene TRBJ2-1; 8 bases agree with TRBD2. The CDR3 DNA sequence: TGTGCCACCATGACAACCTCGGGGCGGGAGGTTGAGCAGTTCTTC. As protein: CATMTTSGREVEQFF. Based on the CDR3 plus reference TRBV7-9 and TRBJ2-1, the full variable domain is DTGVSQNPRHKITKRGQNVTFRCDPISEHNRLYWYRQTLGQGPEFLTYFQNEAQLEKSRLLSDRFSAERPKGSFSTLEIQRTEQGDSAMYLCATMTTSGREVEQFFGPGTRLTVL.